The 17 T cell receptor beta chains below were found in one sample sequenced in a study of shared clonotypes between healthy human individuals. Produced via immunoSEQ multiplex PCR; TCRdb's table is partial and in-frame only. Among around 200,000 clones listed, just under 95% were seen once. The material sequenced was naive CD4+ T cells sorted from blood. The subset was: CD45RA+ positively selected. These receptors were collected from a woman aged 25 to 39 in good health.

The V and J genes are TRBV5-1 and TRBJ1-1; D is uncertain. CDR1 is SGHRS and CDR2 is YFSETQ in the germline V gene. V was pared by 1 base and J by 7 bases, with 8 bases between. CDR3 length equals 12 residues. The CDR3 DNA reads TGCGCCAGCAGCTTGACGGGAGTTGAAGCTTTCTTT. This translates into CASSLTGVEAFF.

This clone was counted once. CDR3 in DNA: TGTGCCAGCAGCTTAGAACTAGCGGGATTGAACGGGGAGCTGTTTTTT. Protein product: CASSLELAGLNGELFF. The rearrangement joins TRBV13 to TRBJ2-2; 10 positions match TRBD2. Germline-derived CDR1 and CDR2 are PRHDT and FYEKMQ (reference sequence). Trimming at V came to 1 base and at J to 7 bases, leaving 6 bases not matched to a gene. This CDR3 has 16 amino acids.

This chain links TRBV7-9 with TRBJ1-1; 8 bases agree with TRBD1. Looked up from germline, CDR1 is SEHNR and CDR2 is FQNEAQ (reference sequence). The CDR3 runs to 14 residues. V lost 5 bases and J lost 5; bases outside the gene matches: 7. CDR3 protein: CASSTNRGGTEAFF. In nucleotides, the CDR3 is TGTGCCAGCAGCACGAACAGGGGGGGTACTGAAGCTTTCTTT.

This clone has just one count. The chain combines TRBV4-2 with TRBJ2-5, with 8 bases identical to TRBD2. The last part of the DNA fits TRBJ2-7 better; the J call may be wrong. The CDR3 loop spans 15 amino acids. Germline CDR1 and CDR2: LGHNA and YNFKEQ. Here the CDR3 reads CASSQHSAGDYEQYF. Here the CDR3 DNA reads TGTGCCAGCAGCCAACATTCAGCGGGAGACTACGAGCAGTACTTC.

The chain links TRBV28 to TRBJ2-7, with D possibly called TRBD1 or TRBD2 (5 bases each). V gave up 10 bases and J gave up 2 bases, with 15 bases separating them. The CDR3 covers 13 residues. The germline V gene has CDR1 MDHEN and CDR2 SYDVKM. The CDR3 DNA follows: TGTGCCACTCAAAGCCGGGGACCCTACGAGCAGTACTTC. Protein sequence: CATQSRGPYEQYF.

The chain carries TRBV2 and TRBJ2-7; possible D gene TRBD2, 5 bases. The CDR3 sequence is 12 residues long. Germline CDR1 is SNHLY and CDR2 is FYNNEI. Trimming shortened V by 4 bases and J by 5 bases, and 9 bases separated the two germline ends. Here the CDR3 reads CASSAVGDEQYF. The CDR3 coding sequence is TGTGCCAGCAGTGCTGTCGGGGACGAGCAGTACTTC.

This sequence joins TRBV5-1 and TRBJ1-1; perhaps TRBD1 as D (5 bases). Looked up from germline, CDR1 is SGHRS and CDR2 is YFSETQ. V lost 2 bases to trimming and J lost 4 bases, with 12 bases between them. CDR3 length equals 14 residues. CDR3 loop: CASSFFPGGTEAFF. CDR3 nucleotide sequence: TGCGCCAGCAGCTTCTTCCCTGGGGGCACTGAAGCTTTCTTT.

The CDR3 reads CVRSLVNVGGSSYEQYF. CDR3 in DNA: TGTGTCAGAAGCTTAGTTAACGTTGGCGGGAGCTCCTACGAGCAGTACTTC. This chain uses TRBV7-5 with TRBJ2-7; no check of the table's D call, TRBD2, against the DNA was made. TRBV7-5 is described as a pseudogene. The CDR3 has 17 amino acids.

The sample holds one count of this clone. The CDR3 loop reads CASSAVSYNEQFF. The DNA for the CDR3 is TGCGCCAGCAGTGCTGTCTCCTACAATGAGCAGTTCTTC. The chain links TRBV10-1 to TRBJ2-1; D is unclear. The CDR3 has 13 amino acids. Per germline, CDR1 WNHNN and CDR2 SYGVQD (reference sequence). Trimming pared 4 bases from V and 0 bases from J, leaving 4 bases between.

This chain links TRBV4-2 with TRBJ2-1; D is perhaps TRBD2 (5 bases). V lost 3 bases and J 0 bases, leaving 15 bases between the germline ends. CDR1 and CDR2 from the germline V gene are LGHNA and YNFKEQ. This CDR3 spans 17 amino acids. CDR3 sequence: CASSQKTRGGSYNEQFF. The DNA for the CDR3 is TGTGCCAGCAGCCAGAAAACTAGAGGCGGCTCCTACAATGAGCAGTTCTTC.

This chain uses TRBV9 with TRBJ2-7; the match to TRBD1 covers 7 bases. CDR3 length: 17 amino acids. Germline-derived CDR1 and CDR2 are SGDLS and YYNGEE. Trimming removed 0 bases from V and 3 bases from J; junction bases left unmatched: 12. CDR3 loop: CASSVGSARDRIYEQYF. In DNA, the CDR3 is TGTGCCAGCAGCGTAGGATCGGCCCGGGACAGAATCTACGAGCAGTACTTC. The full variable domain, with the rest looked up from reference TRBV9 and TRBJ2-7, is DSGVTQTPKHLITATGQRVTLRCSPRSGDLSVYWYQQSLDQGLQFLIQYYNGEERAKGNILERFSAQQFPDLHSELNLSSLELGDSALYFCASSVGSARDRIYEQYFGPGTRLTVT.

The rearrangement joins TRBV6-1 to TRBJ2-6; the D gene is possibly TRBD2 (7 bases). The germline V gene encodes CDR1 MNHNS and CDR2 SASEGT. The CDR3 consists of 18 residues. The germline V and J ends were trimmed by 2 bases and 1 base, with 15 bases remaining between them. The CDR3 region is CASSETGGVKSGANVLTF. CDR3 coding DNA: TGTGCCAGCAGTGAAACGGGGGGCGTCAAATCTGGGGCCAACGTCCTGACTTTC.

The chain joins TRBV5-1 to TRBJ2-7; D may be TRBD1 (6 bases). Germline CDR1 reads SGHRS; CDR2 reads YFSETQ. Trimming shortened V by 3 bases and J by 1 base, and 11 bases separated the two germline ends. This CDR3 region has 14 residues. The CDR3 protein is CASSYTGTSYEQYF. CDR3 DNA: TGCGCCAGCAGCTACACCGGGACATCCTACGAGCAGTACTTC.

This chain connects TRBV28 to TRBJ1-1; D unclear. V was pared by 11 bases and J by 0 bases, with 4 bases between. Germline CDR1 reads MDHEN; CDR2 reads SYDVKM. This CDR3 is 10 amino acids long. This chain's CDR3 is CASVNTEAFF. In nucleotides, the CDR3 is TGTGCCTCCGTGAACACTGAAGCTTTCTTT.

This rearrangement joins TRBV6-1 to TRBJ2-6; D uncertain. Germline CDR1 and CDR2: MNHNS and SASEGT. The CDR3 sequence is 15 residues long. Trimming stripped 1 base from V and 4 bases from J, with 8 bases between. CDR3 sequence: CASSEGGSGANVLTF. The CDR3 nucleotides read TGTGCCAGCAGTGAAGGTGGATCCGGGGCCAACGTCCTGACTTTC.

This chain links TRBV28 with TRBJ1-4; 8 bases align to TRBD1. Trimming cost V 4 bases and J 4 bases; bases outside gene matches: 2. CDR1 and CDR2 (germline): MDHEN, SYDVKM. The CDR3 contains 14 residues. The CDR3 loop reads CASSSTGDNEKLFF. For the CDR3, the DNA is TGTGCCAGCAGTTCGACAGGGGATAATGAAAAACTGTTTTTT. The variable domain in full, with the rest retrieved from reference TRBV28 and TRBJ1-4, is DVKVTQSSRYLVKRTGEKVFLECVQDMDHENMFWYRQDPGLGLRLIYFSYDVKMKEKGDIPEGYSVSREKKERFSLILESASTNQTSMYLCASSSTGDNEKLFFGSGTQLSVL.

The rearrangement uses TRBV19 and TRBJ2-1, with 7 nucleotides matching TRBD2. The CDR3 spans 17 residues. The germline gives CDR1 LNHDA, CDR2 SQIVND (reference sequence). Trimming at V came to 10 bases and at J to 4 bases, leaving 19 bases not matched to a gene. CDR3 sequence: CATQPSVTSVKYNEQFF. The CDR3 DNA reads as TGTGCCACCCAGCCTAGCGTTACTAGCGTAAAATACAATGAGCAGTTCTTC.